Sequencing of this T cell receptor (beta chain) was carried out in a study of T cell responses to AZD1222 COVID-19 vaccine (dated by TCRdb to the early 2020s). About the full investigation: Because spike-specific TCR depth and breadth did not differ between the two schedules, AZD1222 recipients who got a second dose at roughly 4 weeks were pooled with those who got a second dose at roughly 12 weeks. Enrollment into the trials was organized by age into subgroups of 18-55, 56-69 and 70-plus years, and those subgroups contained around 150, 28 and 57 TCR-sequenced participants, respectively. TCR sequencing covered roughly 230 trial participants: 207 given two doses of AZD1222 and 26 given two doses of MenACWY control vaccine.

Regarding this clone: Its antigen is not yet known. Nothing much larger sits one base from this clone, and base qualities are not available.

The CDR3 regions of human TCRbeta chains were subjected to immunosequencing. From the authors' description of their analysis: Repertoire TCRs were matched against a reference library of SARS-CoV-2-specific TCRs generated with the MIRA antigen-specificity platform. Breadth was defined as the fraction of unique TCRs that were SARS-CoV-2-associated, and depth was defined as the fraction of total T cells that were SARS-CoV-2-associated. Each spike-specific TCR was assigned to its reactive spike region and to a CD4 or CD8 class using the MIRA data. Log10-transformed breadth and depth values were compared by one-way ANOVA with Sidak's multiple comparisons tests. Drawn from immuneACCESS, this table holds only the in-frame rearrangements with V and J called that TCRdb kept. Clones are partly lost; checked studies trace under half to an unresolved V gene and leave the rest unexplained. V and J calls and clone size come straight from that table; D and trimming were deduced from the DNA. The sample table shows around 94,000 clones, and 80% to 85% are seen once. The top ten clonotypes cover about 15% of the sample.

Findings and caveats that apply to the study as a whole: The whole spike protein was spanned by vaccine-associated CD4 TCRs, and dominant responses were seen in regions 160-218 and 743-854. Because no day 14 peak-response samples were available, the repertoires could be characterized only after the peak T cell response. Participants were mostly white British and included more females than males, and it was suggested by the authors that clonal diversity may have been underestimated. Nearly half of unique spike-specific TCRs reportedly recognized epitopes outside regions mutated in the B.1.351 and B.1.1.7 variants. The 56-69-year group was small, and its depth increase did not reach significance, likely because of low power. Only six AZD1222 recipients were SARS-CoV-2 seropositive at baseline, limiting conclusions about previously exposed vaccinees. Spike-specific TCR breadth and depth rose significantly after two AZD1222 doses compared with day 0 and with MenACWY recipients.

Reading the label with the study, this specimen's time point is: baseline before first vaccination. The vaccinee samples were drawn from two UK trials, COV001 and COV002, one of which was a single-blind randomized controlled phase 2/3 trial testing AZD1222 (ChAdOx1 nCoV-19) in healthy adults. For TCRbeta chain sequencing, PBMC samples were collected from trial participants at day 0 and at day 28 after the second dose. Sequenced material: peripheral blood, taken on day 0 of AZD1222 vaccination. The TCR sequence derives from an adult in good health.

The sequenced DNA is TGTGCCAGCAGTTACTCGAAAGTCCCCGGCTACACCTTC. The resulting protein is CASSYSKVPGYTF. The V gene is TRBV6-2 or TRBV6-3 and the J gene is TRBJ1-2, with the D segment identity uncertain. Between the V and J ends, shortened by 0 bases and 8 bases respectively, the junction contains 10 bases. The germline V gene encodes CDR1 MNHEY and CDR2 SVGEGT. Measured from the cysteine to the phenylalanine, the CDR3 is 13 residues long. Only CDR3 DNA remains: 39 bases, in frame from the first base.